This T cell receptor (beta chain) was found in a study of T cells in localized non-small cell lung cancer (TCRdb year 2020). With respect to the entire study: The study analyzed T cell repertoires of over 200 early-stage NSCLC patients, comparing tumors and uninvolved tumor-adjacent lungs. NSCLC patients had a mean age of approximately 66 years, and fewer than 150 were male and 107 female. The cohort comprised 200 to 300 treatment-naïve NSCLC patients with resected, localized lung tumors. Findings and caveats that apply to the study as a whole: A median of approximately 53 of the top 100 tumor clones turned up in the paired uninvolved adjacent lung, and 25 to 30 of those clones also ranked among the top 100 of that same adjacent lung. Longer overall survival was associated with higher blood T cell density, whereas shorter survival was associated with higher adjacent-lung clonality. Uninvolved tumor-adjacent lung showed the highest T cell clonality, higher than tumor, which suggests more focused antigenic responses in the uninvolved tumor-adjacent lung. Multi-region tumor sequencing was not performed, so intratumor heterogeneity could not be excluded. Since the design was exploratory, TCR variables were selected using unadjusted p-values with no false-discovery rate correction.

At diagnosis, tumor, uninvolved tumor-adjacent lung and peripheral blood were collected and then preserved as a mix of FFPE and fresh-frozen material. From a lookup of the germline V gene, CDR1 and CDR2 are SGHRS and YFSETQ. Trimming removed 4 bases from V and 0 bases from J, leaving 17 bases between the germline ends. From cysteine to phenylalanine, the CDR3 is 17 amino acids long. Kept here is only the CDR3 DNA, which spans 51 bases and is read in frame from base 1. Regarding this clone: The antigen it recognizes is unknown. No much larger clone exists at a distance of one base, and base qualities are not known.

TCR beta CDR3 regions were sequenced from DNA using the immunoSEQ Assay. In the original analysis: To compute T cell density, TCR beta template counts were normalized to usable DNA, which was estimated by amplifying housekeeping genes. Richness was estimated using the preseqR package, with extrapolation to 400,000 templates for PBMC samples and to 120,000 templates for tissue samples. Clonality was calculated as one minus Pielou's evenness. Differential abundance testing on productive amino-acid clonotypes, with a minimum total count of 5 and an alpha of 0.1, was used to identify tissue-enriched TCRs. The Jaccard Index and the Morisita Overlap Index were used to measure how much the repertoires overlapped between compartments. GLIPH grouped TCR beta CDR3s together with public tetramer-defined viral CDR3s, and a viral motif had to include at least three viral sequences and show V-gene enrichment. Not all clones reach the TCRdb copy of this immuneACCESS table, which keeps in-frame sequences only. Checked studies attribute under half of the gap to unresolved V genes and leave the rest unexplained. The V and J calls and the clone size are those of that table, but D and trimming were determined from the DNA. The sample table shows 4,000 or so clones, and around a third are seen once. In total, the top ten clones hold under 20% of the sample.

The material sequenced was lung tumor tissue, taken before any cancer treatment. The rearranged segments are TRBV5-1 and TRBJ1-3; too little of a D gene remains to name it. This receptor was identified in a man aged 40 to 75 with stage II squamous cell lung carcinoma. CDR3 region: CASSLSPRTSSGNTIYF. The DNA sequence is as follows: TGCGCCAGCAGCCTGAGCCCCAGGACTTCCTCTGGAAACACCATATATTTT.